The 21 T cell receptor beta chains presented below share a single source sample, sequenced in a study of T cells in localized non-small cell lung cancer. The repertoire was sequenced with immunoSEQ multiplex PCR; TCRdb's copy has only in-frame clones and lacks some. The top ten hold approximately 9.8% of the sample, which has around 1,700 clones, approximately 29% seen once. Source: normal lung tissue next to the tumor, taken before any cancer treatment. Source of these receptors: a woman aged 40-70 years with stage III lung adenocarcinoma.

This clone appeared a few times. CDR3 sequence (DNA): TGTGCCAGCAGTGCGGGGCCTAATGAAAAACTGTTTTTT. It translates to CASSAGPNEKLFF. The J gene is TRBJ1-4, the V gene TRBV6-8; weak D call: TRBD1 (5 bases). Germline CDR1 is MNHGY and CDR2 is SAAAGT. This CDR3 is 13 amino acids long. V lost 5 bases, J lost 3 bases, and 7 bases lay in between.

The chain carries TRBV28 and TRBJ2-1; 7 nucleotides match TRBD1. The CDR3 runs 12 residues. V was clipped by 6 bases and J by 10 bases; unmatched bases: 6. Per the germline V gene, CDR1 is MDHEN and CDR2 is SYDVKM. This chain's CDR3 is CASSTGDREQFF. The CDR3 bases are TGTGCCAGCAGCACAGGGGATAGGGAGCAGTTCTTC. The whole variable domain, remainder taken from reference TRBV28 and TRBJ2-1, is DVKVTQSSRYLVKRTGEKVFLECVQDMDHENMFWYRQDPGLGLRLIYFSYDVKMKEKGDIPEGYSVSREKKERFSLILESASTNQTSMYLCASSTGDREQFFGPGTRLTVL.

The chain has TRBV28 and TRBJ2-7, with TRBD2 matching 14 bases. Per the germline V gene, CDR1 is MDHEN and CDR2 is SYDVKM. The CDR3 runs 16 residues. Unmatched junction bases numbered 5, after V lost 2 bases and J lost 5 bases. CDR3 bases: TGTGCCAGCAGTTTAGGGACTAGCGGGAGATCGGACGAGCAGTACTTC. Translating it yields CASSLGTSGRSDEQYF.

The rearrangement uses TRBV18 and TRBJ1-1; D is perhaps TRBD1 (6 bases). The CDR3 totals 15 residues. The germline CDR1 and CDR2 sequences are KGHSH and LQKENI. Trimming removed 4 bases from V and 5 bases from J, with 17 bases in between. The CDR3 here is CASSQSGGEGTEAFF. The CDR3 nucleotides are TGTGCCAGCTCACAGTCGGGGGGCGAGGGGACTGAAGCTTTCTTT.

This clone was seen more than once but under ten times. The J gene is TRBJ2-1, the V gene TRBV12-5; TRBD1 is a possible D gene (6 bases). The CDR3 totals 15 residues. The germline gives CDR1 LGHNT, CDR2 FRNRAP. CDR3 DNA: TGTGCCAGCACCCCAGGGGTGAGGTTCTACAATGAGCAGTTCTTC. The encoded protein is CASTPGVRFYNEQFF.

This clone counts as medium-sized. This sequence joins TRBV9 and TRBJ2-7; 7 bases map to TRBD2. The CDR3 spans 15 residues. Unmatched junction bases numbered 11, after V lost 5 bases and J lost 3 bases. Germline CDR1 and CDR2: SGDLS and YYNGEE. CDR3 loop: CASSPWEAGSYEQYF. CDR3 DNA: TGTGCCAGCAGTCCCTGGGAAGCGGGGAGCTACGAGCAGTACTTC.

This chain joins TRBV29-1 and TRBJ1-1; D ambiguous. The V gene lost 4 bases and the J gene lost 0 bases, with 9 bases spanning the gap. CDR3 length equals 13 residues. Germline V gene sequence: CDR1 SQVTM, CDR2 ANQGSEA. Here the CDR3 DNA reads TGCAGCGTTGCTCACAGCCTGAACACTGAAGCTTTCTTT. Its protein product is CSVAHSLNTEAFF.

The V and J genes are TRBV5-1 and TRBJ2-1, with D perhaps matching TRBD1 (6 bases). Germline V CDR1 and CDR2: SGHRS, YFSETQ. Trimming removed 0 bases from V and 6 bases from J, with 16 bases in between. The CDR3 length is 16 residues. CDR3 loop: CASSLAPGSGVNEQFF. As DNA, the CDR3 is TGCGCCAGCAGCTTGGCCCCAGGGTCAGGGGTCAATGAGCAGTTCTTC.

This rearrangement joins TRBV19 to TRBJ2-7; D remains ambiguous. Trimming took off 4 bases at V and 0 bases at J, with 16 bases between the two ends. Looked up from germline, CDR1 is LNHDA and CDR2 is SQIVND (reference sequence). CDR3 size: 16 residues. Here the CDR3 reads CASSTSSETGSYEQYF. The CDR3 nucleotides read TGTGCCAGTAGTACTTCCTCAGAGACGGGCTCCTACGAGCAGTACTTC. Using reference TRBV19 and TRBJ2-7 for the parts outside the CDR3, the full variable domain is DGGITQSPKYLFRKEGQNVTLSCEQNLNHDAMYWYRQDPGQGLRLIYYSQIVNDFQKGDIAEGYSVSREKKESFPLTVTSAQKNPTAFYLCASSTSSETGSYEQYFGPGTRLTVT.

This clone has a single count. The chain is built from TRBV19 and TRBJ2-7; TRBD1 is a possible D gene (5 bases). CDR1 is LNHDA and CDR2 is SQIVND in the germline V gene (reference sequence). Trimming left V 4 bases short and J 2 bases short, with 12 bases between. This CDR3 comprises 14 residues. The CDR3 DNA follows: TGTGCCAGTAGTACAGGGTCCGGCCCCTACGAGCAGTACTTC. It is translated as CASSTGSGPYEQYF. The full variable domain, rest sourced from reference TRBV19 and TRBJ2-7, is DGGITQSPKYLFRKEGQNVTLSCEQNLNHDAMYWYRQDPGQGLRLIYYSQIVNDFQKGDIAEGYSVSREKKESFPLTVTSAQKNPTAFYLCASSTGSGPYEQYFGPGTRLTVT.

This clone was picked up a small number of times. The J gene is TRBJ2-5, the V gene TRBV18; D not certain. This CDR3 region has 12 residues. Germline CDR1 is KGHSH and CDR2 is LQKENI. Trimming removed 0 bases from V and 5 bases from J, with 4 bases in between. CDR3 region: CASSPPGETQYF. The DNA for the CDR3 is TGTGCCAGCTCACCACCGGGGGAGACCCAGTACTTC.

V gene TRBV6-8 combines with J gene TRBJ2-4; the D call may be TRBD1 or TRBD2 (6 bases each). Germline CDR1 is MNHGY and CDR2 is SAAAGT. V was pared by 5 bases and J by 6 bases, with 14 bases between. The CDR3 sequence is 14 residues long. CDR3 loop: CASSDGGLLNIQYF. The CDR3 DNA reads as TGTGCCAGCAGTGACGGGGGCTTGCTAAACATTCAGTACTTC.

This clone is deemed large (0.1 to 1%). The chain couples TRBV28 to TRBJ1-2; D possibly corresponds to TRBD1 (6 bases). CDR1 and CDR2 from the germline V gene are MDHEN and SYDVKM. The CDR3 length is 13 residues. V gave up 5 bases and J gave up 7 bases, with 14 bases separating them. DNA for the CDR3: TGTGCCAGCAGTCTCCCGGGACAACTTGGCTACACCTTC. It codes for CASSLPGQLGYTF.

This clone has more than one count but fewer than ten. The chain has TRBV15 and TRBJ1-6, with D unresolved. The V end lost 0 bases, the J end lost 3 bases, and 12 bases lay between the germline ends. The CDR3 sequence is 17 residues long. Germline CDR1 LNHNV, CDR2 YYDKDF (reference sequence). The CDR3 loop is CATSRDYPTGYNSPLHF. The CDR3 DNA is TGTGCCACCAGCAGAGATTATCCGACGGGCTATAATTCACCCCTCCACTTT. The full variable domain, its missing parts supplied by reference TRBV15 and TRBJ1-6, is DAMVIQNPRYQVTQFGKPVTLSCSQTLNHNVMYWYQQKSSQAPKLLFHYYDKDFNNEADTPDNFQSRRPNTSFCFLDIRSPGLGDTAMYLCATSRDYPTGYNSPLHFGNGTRLTVT.

V and J are TRBV19 and TRBJ2-3; D possibly uses TRBD1 or TRBD2 (5 bases each). Germline V CDR1 and CDR2: LNHDA, SQIVND (reference sequence). This CDR3 spans 15 amino acids. V lost 7 bases, J lost 0 bases, and 14 bases lay in between. As DNA, the CDR3 is TGTGCCAGTAAAAGGGGACGGTCGAGCACAGATACGCAGTATTTT. Protein: CASKRGRSSTDTQYF.

The rearrangement joins TRBV19 to TRBJ2-2; the D is unclear. Germline CDR1 is LNHDA and CDR2 is SQIVND (reference sequence). There are 14 residues in the CDR3. V was cut by 7 bases and J by 1 base, with 10 bases left in between. The CDR3 spells CASTQTQNTGELFF. The CDR3 DNA reads TGTGCCAGTACCCAAACACAGAACACCGGGGAGCTGTTTTTT.

About this clone: A read error may produce the germline difference seen at one junction end. V and J are TRBV6-8 and TRBJ1-1; D is undetermined. Germline V gene lookup returns CDR1 MNHGY and CDR2 SAAAGT. The CDR3 runs to 12 residues. Here the CDR3 reads CAISHKNTEAFF. DNA for the CDR3: TGTGCCATCAGTCATAAGAACACTGAAGCTTTCTTT.

V gene TRBV28 combines with J gene TRBJ2-5; 14 nucleotides match TRBD2. The length of the CDR3 is 17 residues. Per the germline V gene, CDR1 is MDHEN and CDR2 is SYDVKM. Losses at the gene ends were 4 bases for V and 1 base for J; bases not matched to a gene: 5. The CDR3 DNA sequence: TGTGCCAGCAGTTCTTCAGGACTAGCGGGAGGCCAAGAGACCCAGTACTTC. Encoded protein: CASSSSGLAGGQETQYF.

There are a few counts of this clone. The chain has TRBV9 and TRBJ1-5; tentative D call: TRBD1 (6 bases). This CDR3 spans 13 amino acids. Germline assignment: CDR1 SGDLS and CDR2 YYNGEE. V dropped 4 bases and J dropped 1 base, with 6 bases sitting between them. The DNA for the CDR3 is TGTGCCAGCAGCAGGGGGAGCAATCAGCCCCAGCATTTT. Its protein product is CASSRGSNQPQHF.

The rearrangement joins TRBV6-8 to TRBJ1-4, with no clear D. There are 12 residues in the CDR3. Germline V gene sequence: CDR1 MNHGY, CDR2 SAAAGT. Trimming shortened V by 2 bases and J by 4 bases, and 2 bases separated the two germline ends. The CDR3 reads CASSYVNEKLFF. Written as DNA, the CDR3 is TGTGCCAGCAGTTACGTTAATGAAAAACTGTTTTTT.

The rearrangement joins TRBV19 to TRBJ1-4; D gene uncertain. Germline V gene lookup returns CDR1 LNHDA and CDR2 SQIVND (reference sequence). The CDR3 sequence is 14 residues long. V shed 1 base and J shed 8 bases, with 11 bases lying between them. The DNA for the CDR3 is TGTGCCAGTAGTATAGCCCGGTCGCGGGAAAAACTGTTTTTT. Its protein is CASSIARSREKLFF.